This record looks at one T cell receptor (beta chain) sequence and its context. The clone's antigen remains unknown. Base qualities are not at hand, and no much larger clone is one base apart. V is shortened by 6 bases, J by 3 bases, and the region joining them spans 18 bases. The germline V gene sets CDR1 to SGDLS and CDR2 to YYNGEE. The CDR3 runs 15 amino acids, cysteine and phenylalanine included. The CDR3 DNA has 45 bases and is translated from base 1. These data are taken from a study of blood T cell repertoires in COVID-19 (dated by TCRdb to between 2020 and 2021). For the study in its entirety: Samples from collaborators originated in the United States, Italy and Spain and spanned both the acute and convalescent phases of COVID-19. The material from the prospective study consisted of cDNA or gDNA derived from T cells, B-cell-depleted T cells, or PBMCs. The dataset comprised deeply sampled blood TCRbeta repertoires from subjects exposed to, actively infected with, or recovered from COVID-19. The repertoires were released in a freely available public database intended as a resource for research on the immune response to SARS-CoV-2. The samples were drawn from the first 160 participants of the ongoing ImmuneRACE study and from under 1,500 subjects provided by 6 global collaborators. Sample metadata almost always included a de-identified subject ID, COVID-19 status, age in years and sex. Where available, HLA class I and class II types were obtained from metadata supplied by the sample provider rather than from assay-based typing. Results the study describes overall, beyond this receptor: The amount of clinical and demographic metadata varied by source and participant and was provided uncurated.

The immunoSEQ Assay, a bias-controlled multiplex PCR, was used to amplify TCRbeta CDR3 regions from genomic DNA. The authors' analysis ran thus. Nucleated cell counts per sample were estimated from amplification of reference gene primers within the assay. To quantify the absolute abundance of each unique TCRbeta CDR3 rearrangement, sequence reads were collapsed and filtered. For each sample, productive Simpson clonality was calculated as the square root of Simpson's diversity index across productive rearrangements. Held by TCRdb, this immuneACCESS table contains in-frame sequences only and omits some clones. Under half of the omission traces to an unresolved V gene where checked; the cause of the rest is unknown. V and J calls and clone size are those listed in that table; D and trimming were worked out from the DNA. A total of about 260,000 clones appear in this sample, under 90% of them only once. 7.5% to 9% of the sample lies in the top ten.

Whole blood was collected in K2EDTA tubes by collaborating institutions according to the institutions' own protocols. For TCRbeta analysis, collaborators shipped samples as frozen whole blood, isolated PBMCs, or DNA extracted from either of those sample types. This chain joins TRBV9 to TRBJ2-5, with the D gene uncertain. The receptor was isolated from a human donor in a cohort sampled during active COVID-19. Sequenced: peripheral blood. The nucleotides read TGTGCCAGCACCCTCGGTTTAAATGAGGAAGAGACCCAGTACTTC. Protein translation: CASTLGLNEEETQYF.